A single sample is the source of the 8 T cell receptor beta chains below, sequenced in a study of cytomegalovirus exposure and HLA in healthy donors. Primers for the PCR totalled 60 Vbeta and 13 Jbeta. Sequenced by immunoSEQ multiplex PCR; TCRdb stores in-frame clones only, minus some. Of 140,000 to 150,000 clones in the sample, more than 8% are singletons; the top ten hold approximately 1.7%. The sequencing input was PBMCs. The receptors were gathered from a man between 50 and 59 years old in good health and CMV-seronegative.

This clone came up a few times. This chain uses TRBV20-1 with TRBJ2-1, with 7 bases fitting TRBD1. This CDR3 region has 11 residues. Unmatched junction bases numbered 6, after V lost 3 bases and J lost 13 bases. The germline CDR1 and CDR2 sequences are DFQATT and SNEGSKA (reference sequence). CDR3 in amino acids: CSASQDRAQFF. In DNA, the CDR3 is TGCAGTGCTAGCCAAGACAGGGCACAGTTCTTC.

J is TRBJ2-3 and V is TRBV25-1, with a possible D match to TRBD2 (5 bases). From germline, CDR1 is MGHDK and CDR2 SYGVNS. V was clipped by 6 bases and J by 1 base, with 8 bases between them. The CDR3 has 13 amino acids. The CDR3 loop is CASRTGGTDTQYF. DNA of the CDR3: TGTGCCAGCAGAACCGGGGGCACAGATACGCAGTATTTT.

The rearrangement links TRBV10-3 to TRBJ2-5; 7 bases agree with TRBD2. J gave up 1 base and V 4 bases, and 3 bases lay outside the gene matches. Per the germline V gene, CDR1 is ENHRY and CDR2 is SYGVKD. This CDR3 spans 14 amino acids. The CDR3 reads CAISAGGFQETQYF. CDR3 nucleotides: TGTGCCATCAGTGCCGGGGGGTTCCAAGAGACCCAGTACTTC.

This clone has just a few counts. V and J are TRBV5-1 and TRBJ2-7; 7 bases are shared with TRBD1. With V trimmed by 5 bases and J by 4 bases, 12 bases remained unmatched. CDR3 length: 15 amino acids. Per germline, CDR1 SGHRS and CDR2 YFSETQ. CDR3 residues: CASSTSGQTKYEQYF. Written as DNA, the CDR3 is TGCGCCAGCAGTACCTCGGGACAGACAAAATACGAGCAGTACTTC.

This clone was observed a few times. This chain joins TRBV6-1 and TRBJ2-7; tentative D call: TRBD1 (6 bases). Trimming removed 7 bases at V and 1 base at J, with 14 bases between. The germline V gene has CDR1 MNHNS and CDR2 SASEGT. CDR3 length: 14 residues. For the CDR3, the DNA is TGTGCCAGCATCAGAGGGGGTTTATCCTACGAGCAGTACTTC. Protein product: CASIRGGLSYEQYF.

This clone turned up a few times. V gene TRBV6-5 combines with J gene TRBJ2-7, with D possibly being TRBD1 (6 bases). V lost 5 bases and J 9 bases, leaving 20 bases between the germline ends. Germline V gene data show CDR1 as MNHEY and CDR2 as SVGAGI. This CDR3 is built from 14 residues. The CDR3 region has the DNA TGTGCCAGCAGTCCCGGACAGCGTATGGGGAGGCAGTACTTC. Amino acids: CASSPGQRMGRQYF.

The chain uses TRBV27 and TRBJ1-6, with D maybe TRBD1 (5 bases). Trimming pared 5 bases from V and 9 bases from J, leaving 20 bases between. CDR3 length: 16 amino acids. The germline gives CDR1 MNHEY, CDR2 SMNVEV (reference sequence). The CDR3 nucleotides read TGTGCCAGCAGTGCCTACCTGGGGCCTCCTAGTTCACCCCTCCACTTT. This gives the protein CASSAYLGPPSSPLHF.

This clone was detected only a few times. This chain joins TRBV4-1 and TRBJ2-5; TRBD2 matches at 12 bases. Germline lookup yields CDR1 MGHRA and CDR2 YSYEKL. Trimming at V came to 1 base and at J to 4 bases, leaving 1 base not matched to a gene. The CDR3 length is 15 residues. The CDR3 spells CASSQGLAGVETQYF. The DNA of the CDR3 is TGCGCCAGCAGCCAAGGACTAGCGGGAGTAGAGACCCAGTACTTC.